This T cell receptor beta chain was identified in a study of blood T cell repertoires in COVID-19. Germline CDR1 reads SGDLS; CDR2 reads YYNGEE. The CDR3 has 14 amino acids. The V end lost 0 bases, the J end lost 3 bases, and 8 bases lay between the germline ends. In the study's own analysis: Reference gene primer amplification gave nucleated cell count estimates. Here immunoSEQ multiplex PCR was the method, and the copy in TCRdb shows in-frame clones only, minus some. V, J and clone size derive from that table, while D and trimming were established from the DNA sequence. The sample holds 250,000 or so clones, 87% seen once.

V and J are TRBV9 and TRBJ2-3, with a tentative D call TRBD2 (6 bases). The receptor was derived from a woman in her forties who had recovered from COVID-19. The sample comprised peripheral blood. The CDR3 DNA follows: TGTGCCAGCAGCGTAGCTGGGAGGACAGATACGCAGTATTTT. This sequence encodes CASSVAGRTDTQYF.